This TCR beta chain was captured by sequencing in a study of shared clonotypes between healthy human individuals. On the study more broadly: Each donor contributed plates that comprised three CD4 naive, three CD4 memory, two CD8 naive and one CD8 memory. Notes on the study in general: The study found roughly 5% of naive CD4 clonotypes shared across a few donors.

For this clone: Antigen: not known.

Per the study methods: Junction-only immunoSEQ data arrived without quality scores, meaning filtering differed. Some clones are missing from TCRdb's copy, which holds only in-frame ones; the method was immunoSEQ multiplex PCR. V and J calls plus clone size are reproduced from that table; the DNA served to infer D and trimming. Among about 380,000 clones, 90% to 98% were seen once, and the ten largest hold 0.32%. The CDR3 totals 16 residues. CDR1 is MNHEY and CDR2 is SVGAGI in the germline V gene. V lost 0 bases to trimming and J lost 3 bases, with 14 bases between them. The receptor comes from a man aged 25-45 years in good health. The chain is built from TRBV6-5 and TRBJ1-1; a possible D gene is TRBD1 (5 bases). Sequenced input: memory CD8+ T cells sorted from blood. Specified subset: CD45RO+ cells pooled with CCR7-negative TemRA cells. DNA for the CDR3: TGTGCCAGCAGTTACTCGCCGGGAGGAGGGGACACTGAAGCTTTCTTT. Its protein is CASSYSPGGGDTEAFF.